This T cell receptor beta chain was documented in a study of OX40 agonist ivuxolimab in advanced cancers. Germline CDR1 reads SGHVS; CDR2 reads FQNEAQ. The trim removed 4 bases at V and 9 bases at J, leaving 9 bases unmatched. The CDR3 loop spans 15 amino acids. This clone was observed a handful of times. Profiled with immunoSEQ multiplex PCR; TCRdb holds only in-frame clones, not every one. The top ten hold 4.6% of the sample, which has 60,000 or so clones, roughly 84% seen once. Sequenced here: CD4+ or CD8+ T cells sorted from blood, sampled in a trial of the OX40 agonist ivuxolimab. V and J are TRBV7-8 and TRBJ2-1; the match to TRBD2 covers 10 bases. The TCR sequence derives from an adult with an advanced solid tumor such as melanoma, head and neck, liver or kidney cancer. In DNA form, the CDR3 reads TGTGCCAGCAGCTCCCTAGCGGGAGATCGGGGTGAGCAGTTCTTC. Protein product: CASSSLAGDRGEQFF.